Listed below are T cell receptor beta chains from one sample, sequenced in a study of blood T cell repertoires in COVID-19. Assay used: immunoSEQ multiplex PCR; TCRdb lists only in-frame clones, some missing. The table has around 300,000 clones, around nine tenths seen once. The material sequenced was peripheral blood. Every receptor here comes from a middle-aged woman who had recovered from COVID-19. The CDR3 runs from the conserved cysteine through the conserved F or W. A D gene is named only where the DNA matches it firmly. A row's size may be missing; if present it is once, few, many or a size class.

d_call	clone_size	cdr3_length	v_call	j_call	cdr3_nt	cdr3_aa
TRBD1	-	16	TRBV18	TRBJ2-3	TGTGCCAGCTCACCACCGGGACAGGGACGCACAGATACGCAGTATTTT	CASSPPGQGRTDTQYF
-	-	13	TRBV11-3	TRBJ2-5	TGTGCCAGCAGCTTATCCCAGGGTCAGACCCAGTACTTC	CASSLSQGQTQYF
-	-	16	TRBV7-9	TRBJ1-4	TGTGCCAGCAGCTTAATCCAGGATACCATCTTGGTAAAACTGTTTTTT	CASSLIQDTILVKLFF
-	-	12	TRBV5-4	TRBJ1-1	TGTGCCAGCGCTGGGGCGAACACTGAAGCTTTCTTT	CASAGANTEAFF
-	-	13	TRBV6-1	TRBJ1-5	TGTGCCAGCAGTGAAAAACCGAGGCAGCCCCAGCATTTT	CASSEKPRQPQHF
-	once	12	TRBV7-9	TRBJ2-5	TGTGCCAGCAGCTTCGGAGTAGAGACCCAGTACTTC	CASSFGVETQYF
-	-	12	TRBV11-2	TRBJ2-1	TGTGCCAGCAGCCAAGTACAAGTAGAGCAGTTCTTC	CASSQVQVEQFF
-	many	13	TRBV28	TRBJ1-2	TGTGCCAGCAGTTTAAACGGGAACTATGGCTACACCTTC	CASSLNGNYGYTF
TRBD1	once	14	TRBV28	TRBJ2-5	TGTGCCAGCAGTTTGGGGACAGGTGTAAGAGACCAGTACTTC	CASSLGTGVRDQYF
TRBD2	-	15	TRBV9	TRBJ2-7	TGTGCCAGCAGCGTAGTGGCTAGCGGGATATCCGAGCAGTACTTC	CASSVVASGISEQYF
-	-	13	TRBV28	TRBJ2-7	TGTGCCAGCAGGGGTCGACAGTCCTACGAGCAGTACTTC	CASRGRQSYEQYF
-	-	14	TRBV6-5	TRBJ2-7	TGTGCCAGCAGGAATCTAGCGACCTCCTACGAGCAGTACTTC	CASRNLATSYEQYF
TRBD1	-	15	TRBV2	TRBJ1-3	TGTGCCAGCAGTGTTGGCAGGGGGTCTGGAAACACCATATATTTT	CASSVGRGSGNTIYF
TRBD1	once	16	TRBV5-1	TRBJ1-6	TGCGCCAGCAGCATTGGGACAGCCCCCGGTGATTCACCCCTCCACTTT	CASSIGTAPGDSPLHF
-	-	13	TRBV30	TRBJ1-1	TGTGCCTGGAATGGTTTAGCCTCCACTGAAGCTTTCTTT	CAWNGLASTEAFF
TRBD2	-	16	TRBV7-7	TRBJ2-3	TGTGCTAGCAGCGCTCTAAGCGGGGGGAACACAGATACGCAGTATTTT	CASSALSGGNTDTQYF
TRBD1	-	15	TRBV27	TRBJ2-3	TGTGCCAGCAGAGGACAGGGGATTCTCGCAGATACGCAGTATTTT	CASRGQGILADTQYF
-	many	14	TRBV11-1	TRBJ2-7	TGTGCCAGCAGCTCCGGGGTCCTATCCTACGAGCAGTACTTC	CASSSGVLSYEQYF
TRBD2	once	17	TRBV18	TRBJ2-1	TGTGCCAGCTCACCCCGACTAGCGGGAGGGCCCTACAATGAGCAGTTCTTC	CASSPRLAGGPYNEQFF
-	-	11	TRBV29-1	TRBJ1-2	TGCAGCCTCTGGGAGCGGGACGGCTACACCTTC	CSLWERDGYTF
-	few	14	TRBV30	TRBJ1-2	TGTGCCTGGAGTGTAGGTCGGGGTGTCTATGGCTACACCTTC	CAWSVGRGVYGYTF
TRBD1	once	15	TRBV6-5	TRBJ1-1	TGTGCCAGCAGTTCACCGGGACAGGGGAACACTGAAGCTTTCTTT	CASSSPGQGNTEAFF
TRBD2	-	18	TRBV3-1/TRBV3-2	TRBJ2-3	TGTGCCAGCAGCCAAGATTACCGCGGCGGGAGGGCCGTAGATACGCAGTATTTT	CASSQDYRGGRAVDTQYF
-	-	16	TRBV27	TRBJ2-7	TGTGCCAGCTCCTGCCTTCCTCGACAGGTAAGCTACGAGCAGTACTTC	CASSCLPRQVSYEQYF
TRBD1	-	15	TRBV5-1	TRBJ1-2	TGCGCCAGCAGCCCTATGACAGGGAGTGGCTATGGCTACACCTTC	CASSPMTGSGYGYTF
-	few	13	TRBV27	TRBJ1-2	TGTGCCAGCAGTCTACAGGGACGGGGTGGCTACACCTTC	CASSLQGRGGYTF
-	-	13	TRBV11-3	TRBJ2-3	TGTGCCAGCAGCTTAGACGGCACAGATACGCAGTATTTT	CASSLDGTDTQYF
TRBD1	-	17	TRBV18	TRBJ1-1	TGTGCCAGCTCACCAACTAGAGCGACAGGGCACTATACTGAAGCTTTCTTT	CASSPTRATGHYTEAFF
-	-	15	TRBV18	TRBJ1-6	TGTGCCAGCTCACCAAACCCTCCCTCGGATTCACCCCTCCACTTT	CASSPNPPSDSPLHF
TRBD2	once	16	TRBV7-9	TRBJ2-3	TGTGCCAGCAGCTCAACTAGCGGGAGTATCAAAGATACGCAGTATTTT	CASSSTSGSIKDTQYF
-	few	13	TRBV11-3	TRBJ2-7	TGTGCCAGCAGCCCAACGTCGGGATACGAGCAGTACTTC	CASSPTSGYEQYF
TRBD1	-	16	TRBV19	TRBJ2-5	TGTGCCAGTAGTATTTCGGGACAGTTTAAGCAAGAGACCCAGTACTTC	CASSISGQFKQETQYF
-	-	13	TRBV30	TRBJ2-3	TGTGCCTGGAGGATGCCGGGTACAGATACGCAGTATTTT	CAWRMPGTDTQYF
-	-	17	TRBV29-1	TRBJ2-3	TGCAGCGTTGAAGAGTGGGCAGGGTTCGGGTCCACAGATACGCAGTATTTT	CSVEEWAGFGSTDTQYF
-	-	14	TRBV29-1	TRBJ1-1	TGCAGCGTTGAATCCCTACAGGGTAGCAATGAAGCTTTCTTT	CSVESLQGSNEAFF
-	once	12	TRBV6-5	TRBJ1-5	TGTGCCAGCAGTCTTCCGGGACAGCCCCAGCATTTT	CASSLPGQPQHF
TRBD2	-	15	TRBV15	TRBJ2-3	TGTGCCACCAGCAGAGGCATAGCGGGAGTTGACACGCAGTATTTT	CATSRGIAGVDTQYF
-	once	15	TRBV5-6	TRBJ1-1	TGTGCCAGCAGCTTGCAGGCAGGGGTGGACACTGAAGCTTTCTTT	CASSLQAGVDTEAFF
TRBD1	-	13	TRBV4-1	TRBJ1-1	TGCGCCAGCAGCCACGCCGAGGGACAGGAGGCTTTCTTT	CASSHAEGQEAFF
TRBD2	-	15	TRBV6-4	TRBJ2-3	TGTGCCAGCAGTGTCCGGGGGGGTGGAACAGATACGCAGTATTTT	CASSVRGGGTDTQYF
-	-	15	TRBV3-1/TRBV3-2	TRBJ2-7	TGTGCCAGCAGCCAAGAAGAGCGGAGGCGGTACGAGCAGTACTTC	CASSQEERRRYEQYF
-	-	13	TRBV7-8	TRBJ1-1	TGTGCCAGCAGCTTAGGGCAGAACACTGAAGCTTTCTTT	CASSLGQNTEAFF